One and the same sample provided the 24 T cell receptor beta chains below, sequenced in a study of cytomegalovirus exposure and HLA in healthy donors (dated by TCRdb to 2015 to 2018). Receptor amplification or capture employed the immunoSEQ multiplex PCR assay. For the multiplex PCR, a mixture combining 60 forward primers for TCR Vbeta segments and 13 reverse primers for TCR Jbeta segments was used. TCRdb obtained this table from immuneACCESS and retained in-frame rearrangements with V and J assigned. These tables miss some clones; where compared with another copy, unresolved V genes account for less than half of the shortfall, and the remainder is unexplained. Recorded for this sample are 60,000 to 70,000 clones; 65% to 80% of them occurred a single time. Around 17% of the sample is held by the ten biggest clonotypes. Sequencing used PBMCs. Receptors were obtained from a man between 35 and 55 years old in good health and CMV-seropositive.

The chain recombines TRBV9 with TRBJ1-3; D is unresolved. V gave up 4 bases and J gave up 2 bases, with 10 bases separating them. The CDR3 runs to 14 residues. Germline CDR1 and CDR2: SGDLS and YYNGEE. This CDR3 reads CASSPAGAGNTIYF. Here the CDR3 DNA reads TGTGCCAGCAGCCCCGCCGGGGCTGGAAACACCATATATTTT.

This clone was seen only a few times. V and J are TRBV5-1 and TRBJ2-3; 7 bases align to TRBD2. Germline loops: CDR1 SGHRS, CDR2 YFSETQ. The CDR3 is made up of 15 amino acids. With V trimmed by 4 bases and J by 1 base, 6 bases remained unmatched. The DNA of the CDR3 is TGCGCCAGCAGCGAGGCGGGAGTGGGCACAGATACGCAGTATTTT. Protein: CASSEAGVGTDTQYF.

The rearrangement links TRBV19 to TRBJ1-5; the match to TRBD1 covers 7 bases. Losses at the gene ends were 9 bases for V and 3 bases for J; bases not matched to a gene: 5. The length of the CDR3 is 13 residues. Germline lookup yields CDR1 LNHDA and CDR2 SQIVND (reference sequence). The CDR3 DNA follows: TGTGCCAGCAGACAGGGCTCCAATCAGCCCCAGCATTTT. Its translation is CASRQGSNQPQHF.

V usage is TRBV13 and J usage is TRBJ2-2; a weak D match, TRBD2 (6 bases). The V end was cut by 2 bases, the J end by 2 bases, with 15 bases between. CDR1 PRHDT and CDR2 FYEKMQ come from the germline V gene (reference sequence). The CDR3 is 17 amino acids. CDR3 protein: CASSLRPVAVNTGELFF. The CDR3 region has the DNA TGTGCCAGCAGCTTAAGGCCGGTAGCGGTAAACACCGGGGAGCTGTTTTTT.

The chain has TRBV2 and TRBJ2-1; possible D gene TRBD2, 6 bases. Germline V gene sequence: CDR1 SNHLY, CDR2 FYNNEI. V lost 6 bases and J lost 3, with 15 bases in between. The CDR3 totals 15 residues. For the CDR3, the DNA is TGTGCCAGCAGGCCTTTGGAGGGTTTCTACAATGAGCAGTTCTTC. This gives the protein CASRPLEGFYNEQFF.

V usage is TRBV20-1 and J usage is TRBJ2-3, with D possibly TRBD2 on 5 matching bases. Trimming left V 3 bases short and J 8 bases short, with 9 bases between. From germline, CDR1 is DFQATT and CDR2 SNEGSKA (reference sequence). This CDR3 has 11 residues. As DNA, the CDR3 is TGCAGTGCTAGCGAGGGAAGTACGCAGTATTTT. It is translated as CSASEGSTQYF.

V and J are TRBV7-8 and TRBJ2-5, with D uncertain. Trimming took off 2 bases at V and 4 bases at J, with 11 bases between the two ends. CDR1 and CDR2 (germline): SGHVS, FQNEAQ. The CDR3 is 14 amino acids. The CDR3 region is CASSLPITPETQYF. In DNA form, the CDR3 reads TGTGCCAGCAGCTTACCTATTACCCCAGAGACCCAGTACTTC.

V and J are TRBV7-8 and TRBJ2-5; the match to TRBD1 covers 8 bases. The CDR3 consists of 15 residues. The J segment lost 5 bases and the V segment lost 2 bases, leaving 7 bases of the junction unmatched. CDR1 and CDR2 from the germline V gene are SGHVS and FQNEAQ. The CDR3 DNA follows: TGTGCCAGCAGCTTATTGGCAGGGGGCTTGGAGACCCAGTACTTC. This encodes CASSLLAGGLETQYF.

This clone was seen more than once but under ten times. The J gene is TRBJ2-2, the V gene TRBV6-1; 8 bases fit TRBD1. V dropped 5 bases and J dropped 8; count of bases not matched to a gene: 7. Germline V CDR1 and CDR2: MNHNS, SASEGT. The CDR3 totals 14 residues. The CDR3 loop is CASSPGQGIGELFF. The DNA for the CDR3 is TGTGCCAGCAGTCCTGGACAGGGAATAGGGGAGCTGTTTTTT.

This chain uses TRBV5-6 with TRBJ2-1; tentatively, D is TRBD2 (5 bases). The CDR3 consists of 15 residues. Germline V gene data show CDR1 as SGHDT and CDR2 as YYEEEE. The V and J ends lost 1 base and 8 bases respectively, with 16 bases between them. The CDR3 spells CASSLLVGVLDEQFF. The CDR3 DNA is TGTGCCAGCAGCTTGTTAGTGGGAGTTTTAGATGAGCAGTTCTTC.

The chain uses TRBV5-1 and TRBJ2-3, with 7 positions matching TRBD1. CDR1 is SGHRS, CDR2 YFSETQ, per germline. The CDR3 covers 15 residues. Unmatched junction bases numbered 3, after V lost 0 bases and J lost 2 bases. Here the CDR3 DNA reads TGCGCCAGCAGCTTGGGACAGGGACACACAGATACGCAGTATTTT. Its protein product is CASSLGQGHTDTQYF. Using reference TRBV5-1 and TRBJ2-3 for the parts outside the CDR3, the full variable domain is KAGVTQTPRYLIKTRGQQVTLSCSPISGHRSVSWYQQTPGQGLQFLFEYFSETQRNKGNFPGRFSGRQFSNSRSEMNVSTLELGDSALYLCASSLGQGHTDTQYFGPGTRLTVL.

This clone was observed a handful of times. V usage is TRBV19 and J usage is TRBJ2-2; 9 bases match TRBD1. Germline V gene lookup returns CDR1 LNHDA and CDR2 SQIVND (reference sequence). The trim removed 9 bases at V and 8 bases at J, leaving 10 bases unmatched. This CDR3 contains 14 residues. The CDR3, as DNA: TGTGCCAGCTACCCGGGACAGGGCCTTGGGGAGCTGTTTTTT. This translates into CASYPGQGLGELFF.

The V call is TRBV9, the J call TRBJ2-7; possible D gene TRBD2, 6 bases. V was pared by 2 bases and J by 0 bases, with 12 bases between. CDR3 size: 15 residues. Per the germline V gene, CDR1 is SGDLS and CDR2 is YYNGEE. The CDR3 spells CASSVGGVSSYEQYF. Written as DNA, the CDR3 is TGTGCCAGCAGCGTTGGCGGGGTAAGCTCCTACGAGCAGTACTTC.

The chain joins TRBV6-5 to TRBJ2-1; 11 positions match TRBD2. The CDR3 totals 15 residues. Per germline, CDR1 MNHEY and CDR2 SVGAGI. The V gene end was trimmed by 6 bases and the J gene end by 9 bases; junction bases not matched to a gene: 10. CDR3 protein: CASRVLAGGPVEQFF. The CDR3 nucleotides read TGTGCCAGCAGGGTATTAGCGGGAGGGCCGGTTGAGCAGTTCTTC.

The rearrangement joins TRBV7-3 to TRBJ2-6, with a weak D call TRBD1 (6 bases). Per the germline V gene, CDR1 is SGHTA and CDR2 is FQGTGA. This CDR3 has 21 residues. V lost 4 bases and J lost 0, with 25 bases in between. The CDR3 protein is CASSSASGQIDRFSGANVLTF. The CDR3 DNA sequence: TGTGCCAGCAGCTCGGCCAGCGGACAGATCGACCGATTCTCTGGGGCCAACGTCCTGACTTTC.

V usage is TRBV5-1 and J usage is TRBJ1-1; D ambiguous. The CDR3 has 15 amino acids. Trimming removed 2 bases from V and 1 base from J, with 12 bases in between. Germline V lookup: CDR1 SGHRS, CDR2 YFSETQ. DNA of the CDR3: TGCGCCAGCAGCTTTTTGACAAACGGGAACACTGAAGCTTTCTTT. This encodes CASSFLTNGNTEAFF.

The rearrangement joins TRBV2 to TRBJ2-7; no reliable D call. Trimming took off 4 bases at V and 2 bases at J, with 6 bases between the two ends. This CDR3 region has 12 residues. CDR1 and CDR2 (germline): SNHLY, FYNNEI. CDR3 bases: TGTGCCAGCAGTGGGCCACCCTACGAGCAGTACTTC. This encodes CASSGPPYEQYF.

The chain couples TRBV5-1 to TRBJ2-1, with D possibly being TRBD1 (5 bases). Trimming pared 1 base from V and 3 bases from J, leaving 11 bases between. The germline CDR1 and CDR2 sequences are SGHRS and YFSETQ. The CDR3 totals 15 residues. This CDR3 is CASSLRAGRYNEQFF. The CDR3 DNA reads as TGCGCCAGCAGCTTGAGGGCAGGGCGCTACAATGAGCAGTTCTTC.

The chain has TRBV5-8 and TRBJ1-1; 7 nucleotides agree with TRBD1. Germline-derived CDR1 and CDR2 are SGHTS and YDEGEE. The CDR3 extends over 14 amino acids. Germline trimming cut 1 base from V and 9 bases from J; bases unmatched to any gene: 9. The CDR3 nucleotides read TGTGCCAGCAGCTTGATTGTCGGTAGGGGGCAAGCTTTCTTT. This codes for CASSLIVGRGQAFF.

The genes are TRBV5-5 and TRBJ2-2, with 12 bases that match TRBD2. Trimming cost V 4 bases and J 3 bases; bases outside gene matches: 16. The CDR3 totals 20 residues. The germline V gene encodes CDR1 SGHKS and CDR2 YYEKEE (reference sequence). Here the CDR3 reads CASSPLARLAGGRDTGELFF. CDR3 sequence (DNA): TGTGCCAGCAGCCCTCTGGCAAGGCTAGCGGGAGGGAGGGACACCGGGGAGCTGTTTTTT.

The rearrangement links TRBV5-5 to TRBJ1-6; the match to TRBD1 covers 7 bases. Germline assignment: CDR1 SGHKS and CDR2 YYEKEE (reference sequence). V was clipped by 2 bases and J by 7 bases; unmatched bases: 6. There are 15 residues in the CDR3. The CDR3 spells CASSFGTVSNSPLHF. CDR3 nucleotides: TGTGCCAGCAGCTTTGGGACAGTGTCAAATTCACCCCTCCACTTT.

This clone occurred a few times. The chain uses TRBV4-3 and TRBJ1-4, with 8 bases aligning to TRBD1. The junction had 5 bases not matched to a gene; V was cut back by 4 bases and J by 4 bases. The germline V gene has CDR1 LGHNA and CDR2 YSLEER. This CDR3 has 15 residues. CDR3 protein: CASSLKDRGNEKLFF. The CDR3 nucleotides read TGCGCCAGCAGCCTCAAAGACAGGGGTAATGAAAAACTGTTTTTT.

This chain uses TRBV18 with TRBJ2-2; D remains ambiguous. Between the trimmed V and J ends, which lost 3 bases and 6 bases, there was a span of 8 bases. CDR3 length: 13 residues. Per the germline V gene, CDR1 is KGHSH and CDR2 is LQKENI. The CDR3 sequence: CASSPLPPGELFF. The CDR3 DNA follows: TGTGCCAGCTCACCCCTCCCCCCCGGGGAGCTGTTTTTT.

The chain carries TRBV5-1 and TRBJ2-7, with 7 bases lining up with TRBD2. This CDR3 spans 14 amino acids. CDR1 is SGHRS and CDR2 is YFSETQ in the germline V gene. The trim removed 0 bases at V and 3 bases at J, leaving 3 bases unmatched. The DNA of the CDR3 is TGCGCCAGCAGCTTGGGTCCTAGCGGCTACGAGCAGTACTTC. Translating gives CASSLGPSGYEQYF.